These 21 T cell receptor beta chains originate from one sample sequenced in a study of T cells in Graves' hyperthyroidism and ophthalmopathy. RNA transcripts served as the template for amplifying TCR beta CDR3 regions. The study used the HTBI primer set for a first-round RT-PCR of the TCR CDR3. TCRdb re-called the multiplex PCR reads with MiXCR, one entry per CDR3 protein. The sample carries around 250,000 distinct CDR3 sequences, roughly 15% recorded once. Material for sequencing was blood. The receptors were gathered from a woman aged 40 to 50 with Graves' hyperthyroidism that later progressed to Graves' ophthalmopathy.

V usage is TRBV28 and J usage is TRBJ1-1; D gene ambiguous. Germline V gene sequence: CDR1 MDHEN, CDR2 SYDVKM. The CDR3 loop spans 17 amino acids. Trimming took 5 bases from V and 2 from J, leaving 21 bases between them. The CDR3, as DNA: TGTGCCAGCAGTCCCCCCAATTTTGACCTCACAAACACTGAAGCTTTCTTT. It encodes CASSPPNFDLTNTEAFF.

This clonotype came up many times. This chain links TRBV18 with TRBJ2-7; no definite D call. Germline V gene lookup returns CDR1 KGHSH and CDR2 LQKENI. V was shortened by 3 bases and J by 9 bases, with 15 bases between the two germline ends. CDR3 length: 13 residues. This CDR3 is CASSPKSMPPQYF. The CDR3 DNA follows: TGTGCCAGCTCACCGAAGAGTATGCCCCCGCAGTACTTC.

At least ten counts were recorded for this clonotype. The CDR3 here is CASSPIRDEQYF. Written as DNA, the CDR3 is TGTGCCAGCTCACCAATAAGGGACGAGCAGTACTTC. The genes are TRBV18 and TRBJ2-7; D call uncertain. In germline, CDR1 is KGHSH, CDR2 LQKENI. V lost 2 bases and J 5 bases, leaving 7 bases between the germline ends. The length of the CDR3 is 12 residues.

This clonotype has at least ten counts. CDR3 loop: CSARGADNEKLFF. The CDR3 region has the DNA TGCAGTGCTAGAGGGGCAGACAATGAAAAACTGTTTTTT. The chain links TRBV20-1 to TRBJ1-4; D gene uncertain. This CDR3 has 13 amino acids. CDR1 and CDR2 (germline): DFQATT, SNEGSKA (reference sequence). Trimming shortened V by 1 base and J by 5 bases, and 8 bases separated the two germline ends.

Ten or more counts support this clonotype. This rearrangement joins TRBV6-1 to TRBJ2-7; 8 bases match TRBD1. Germline CDR1 reads MNHNS; CDR2 reads SASEGT. The CDR3 is 16 amino acids. V was pared by 5 bases and J by 5 bases, with 14 bases of the junction left unmatched. CDR3 nucleotide sequence: TGTGCCAGCAGTCCAGGGGGCGAGGAGGAATTCCACGAGCAGTACTTC. Protein: CASSPGGEEEFHEQYF.

This clonotype has more than one count but fewer than ten. The rearrangement uses TRBV19 and TRBJ2-7; TRBD1 agrees at 12 bases. Germline CDR1 and CDR2: LNHDA and SQIVND (reference sequence). Trimming took 5 bases from V and 5 from J; bases not matched to a gene: 4. The CDR3 length is 14 residues. The CDR3 loop reads CASSPGTGGDEQYF. For the CDR3, the DNA is TGTGCCAGTAGTCCCGGGACAGGGGGCGACGAGCAGTACTTC.

This clonotype was picked up many times. The CDR3 is CASSLSREPQHF. CDR3 nucleotides: TGTGCCAGCAGTTTATCCAGGGAGCCCCAGCATTTT. The chain couples TRBV28 to TRBJ1-5, with D possibly matching TRBD1 (5 bases). This CDR3 region has 12 residues. Trimming took 1 base from V and 8 from J, leaving 6 bases between them. CDR1 and CDR2 (germline): MDHEN, SYDVKM.

This clonotype appeared a few times. V is TRBV27 and J is TRBJ2-1; possibly TRBD1 for D (7 bases). Per the germline V gene, CDR1 is MNHEY and CDR2 is SMNVEV (reference sequence). This CDR3 region has 14 residues. The germline V and J ends were trimmed by 5 bases and 4 bases, with 12 bases remaining between them. The CDR3 nucleotides read TGTGCCAGCAGTGCGGGGACAGTTTACAATGAGCAGTTCTTC. Its translation is CASSAGTVYNEQFF.

This rearrangement joins TRBV25-1 to TRBJ2-1; TRBD1 aligns across 8 bases. J lost 4 bases, V lost 5 bases, and 7 bases had no gene match. The CDR3 sequence is 15 residues long. The germline CDR1 and CDR2 sequences are MGHDK and SYGVNS. The CDR3 coding sequence is TGTGCCAGCAGTTCCCTCAGGGGGCTTTACAATGAGCAGTTCTTC. Its protein is CASSSLRGLYNEQFF. The variable domain in full, with the rest retrieved from reference TRBV25-1 and TRBJ2-1, is EADIYQTPRYLVIGTGKKITLECSQTMGHDKMYWYQQDPGMELHLIHYSYGVNSTEKGDLSSESTVSRIRTEHFPLTLESARPSHTSQYLCASSSLRGLYNEQFFGPGTRLTVL.

This clonotype has ten or more counts. DNA for the CDR3: TGTGCCAGCAGTGCCACGGGCTTTGGGGCCAACGTCCTGACTTTC. Residues: CASSATGFGANVLTF. The chain links TRBV2 to TRBJ2-6; D unresolved. The CDR3 spans 15 residues. V gave up 4 bases and J gave up 3 bases, with 10 bases separating them. Germline V CDR1 and CDR2: SNHLY, FYNNEI.

This clonotype was recorded many times. The rearrangement links TRBV4-1 to TRBJ2-5, with 7 bases lining up with TRBD1. V lost 0 bases, J lost 1 base, and 8 bases stayed unmatched. The CDR3 totals 17 residues. Germline V gene data show CDR1 as MGHRA and CDR2 as YSYEKL. Here the CDR3 DNA reads TGCGCCAGCAGCCAAGAGCAGGGGGTCAGGAGCCAAGAGACCCAGTACTTC. Amino acids: CASSQEQGVRSQETQYF.

Of note for this clonotype: A much bigger clone sits one base away, suggesting this may be a read error. J is TRBJ2-1 and V is TRBV6-2 or TRBV6-3, with 8 bases aligning to TRBD2. The CDR3 sequence is 17 residues long. CDR1 is MNHEY, CDR2 SVGEGT, per germline. V was clipped by 0 bases and J by 5 bases; unmatched bases: 9. The CDR3 protein is CASSYSVPAGANNEQFF. The CDR3 DNA is TGTGCCAGCAGTTACTCGGTCCCAGCGGGAGCCAACAATGAGCAGTTCTTC.

This clonotype was detected many times. V is TRBV20-1 and J is TRBJ2-7; 10 nucleotides align to TRBD2. Germline V gene lookup returns CDR1 DFQATT and CDR2 SNEGSKA (reference sequence). With 0 bases clipped from V and 5 bases from J, the junction kept 13 bases outside the gene matches. The CDR3 runs 17 residues. CDR3 in DNA: TGCAGTGCTAGAGATACCCCTCCTAGCGGGAGTACCCACGAGCAGTACTTC. This gives the protein CSARDTPPSGSTHEQYF.

This clonotype was counted at least ten times. The genes are TRBV25-1 and TRBJ2-5, with TRBD2 as a possible D gene (7 bases). V shed 2 bases and J shed 4 bases, with 14 bases lying between them. This CDR3 is 15 amino acids long. Germline loops: CDR1 MGHDK, CDR2 SYGVNS. This chain's CDR3 is CASSEAEGGGETQYF. CDR3 nucleotide sequence: TGTGCCAGCAGTGAAGCAGAGGGGGGGGGAGAGACCCAGTACTTC.

This chain connects TRBV27 to TRBJ1-2, with a weak D call TRBD1 (5 bases). The V end lost 7 bases, the J end lost 6 bases, and 12 bases lay between the germline ends. There are 12 residues in the CDR3. The germline V gene encodes CDR1 MNHEY and CDR2 SMNVEV (reference sequence). The CDR3 coding sequence is TGTGCCAGCAAGGGGCTTTTTGATGGCTACACCTTC. This gives the protein CASKGLFDGYTF.

There are many counts of this clonotype. V is TRBV2 and J is TRBJ2-3; D possibly corresponds to TRBD1 (6 bases). The CDR3 contains 13 residues. Germline V gene lookup returns CDR1 SNHLY and CDR2 FYNNEI. The CDR3 is CAGASLRTDTQYF. CDR3 coding DNA: TGTGCGGGGGCTTCCCTCCGCACAGATACGCAGTATTTT.

This clonotype was seen repeatedly, ten times or more. The chain joins TRBV11-2 to TRBJ2-1; D is unclear. Germline V CDR1 and CDR2: SGHAT, FQNNGV. The CDR3 runs to 13 residues. V lost 9 bases, J lost 9 bases, and 18 bases lay in between. CDR3 protein: CASTTKDRREQFF. The CDR3 DNA follows: TGTGCCAGTACAACGAAGGACCGTCGTGAGCAGTTCTTC.

This clonotype was detected ten times or more. The CDR3: CASSLGFPGQGDYGYTF. The CDR3 DNA is TGTGCCAGCAGCTTAGGTTTTCCGGGACAGGGGGACTATGGCTACACCTTC. J is TRBJ1-2 and V is TRBV7-2; TRBD1 matches 11 bases. In germline, CDR1 is SGHTA, CDR2 FQGNSA. J lost 3 bases, V lost 1 base, and 7 bases had no gene match. The CDR3 totals 17 residues.

Worth noting for this clonotype: The CDR3 carries no conserved terminal phenylalanine or tryptophan, so it likely arises from a read error. The genes are TRBV5-1 and TRBJ2-6, with D perhaps matching TRBD2 (5 bases). This CDR3 comprises 17 residues. Deletions cut 0 bases from V and 0 bases from J, with 10 bases between. CDR1 is SGHRS and CDR2 is YFSETQ in the germline V gene. CDR3 sequence reads: CASSLVPGSSGANVLTC. The CDR3 bases are TGCGCCAGCAGCTTGGTTCCGGGGAGCTCTGGGGCCAACGTCCTGACTTGC.

The rearrangement joins TRBV4-2 to TRBJ1-3; no definite D call. In germline, CDR1 is LGHNA, CDR2 YNFKEQ. V gave up 3 bases and J gave up 3 bases, with 9 bases separating them. This CDR3 contains 14 residues. The CDR3 spells CASSHEGFGNTIYF. The DNA of the CDR3 is TGTGCCAGCAGCCACGAAGGGTTTGGAAACACCATATATTTT.

Only a few counts were recorded for this clonotype. A single base separates this from a much larger clone, so it may be a read error. The chain carries TRBV5-1 and TRBJ1-1; D is ambiguous. V was shortened by 1 base and J by 1 base, with 14 bases between the two germline ends. The CDR3 extends over 16 amino acids. Germline V gene lookup returns CDR1 SGHRS and CDR2 YFSETQ. CDR3 DNA sequence: TGCGCCAGCAGCTTGACCCACGAGGGCTCGAACACTGAAGCTTTCTTT. It encodes CASSLTHEGSNTEAFF.